The 17 T cell receptor beta chains below come from one sample, sequenced in a study of identical twins. In TCRdb, the 5' RACE reads were re-called with MiXCR into one record per CDR3 protein. The sample yields 200,000 to 300,000 distinct CDR3 sequences, 5.5% to 8% seen once. The sample also formed part of further work on yellow fever vaccine responses in identical twins.

Sequenced sample: memory (CD45RO+) T cells sorted from blood. The receptors derive from a woman aged 18-35 years in good health.

This clonotype was picked up a small number of times. Germline and junction disagree at one end, which may indicate a read error. The gene calls are TRBV6-1 and TRBJ2-1; 8 nucleotides line up with TRBD2. Germline CDR1 reads MNHNS; CDR2 reads SASEGT. The CDR3 is 13 amino acids. CDR3 loop: CASRWLAGPQWIF. As DNA, the CDR3 is TGTGCCAGCAGATGGTTAGCGGGACCCCAATGGATCTTC.

This clonotype came up many times. The V call is TRBV6-5, the J call TRBJ1-4; D is unclear. Germline lookup yields CDR1 MNHEY and CDR2 SVGAGI. The length of the CDR3 is 15 residues. Trimming stripped 3 bases from V and 5 bases from J, with 13 bases between. This CDR3 reads CASSYLGGKNEKLFF. The CDR3 bases are TGTGCCAGCAGTTATTTGGGTGGAAAGAATGAAAAACTGTTTTTT.

V usage is TRBV20-1 and J usage is TRBJ2-2; D is perhaps TRBD2 (5 bases). Between the trimmed V and J ends, which lost 7 bases and 6 bases, there was a span of 12 bases. The CDR3 sequence is 12 residues long. Germline V CDR1 and CDR2: DFQATT, SNEGSKA (reference sequence). CDR3 region: CSVPSRAGELFF. In nucleotides, the CDR3 is TGCAGTGTTCCGTCGAGGGCCGGGGAGCTGTTTTTT.

Turning to this clonotype: Sequence at one end of the junction differs from germline and may be a read error. The gene calls are TRBV25-1 and TRBJ2-4; 9 nucleotides align to TRBD1. Germline V CDR1 and CDR2: MGHDK, SYGVNS. This CDR3 spans 15 amino acids. CDR3 nucleotide sequence: TGTGCCAGCAGTGACCGGGACAGGGAGGAAAACATTCTGTACTTC. Amino acids: CASSDRDREENILYF.

The chain recombines TRBV7-8 with TRBJ2-5, with D possibly being TRBD2 (5 bases). Between the trimmed V and J ends, which lost 5 bases and 5 bases, there was a span of 18 bases. The CDR3 is 15 amino acids. Germline V lookup: CDR1 SGHVS, CDR2 FQNEAQ. CDR3 bases: TGTGCCAGCAGCCATAAACTAGGTGGGAAGGAGACCCAGTACTTC. Protein product: CASSHKLGGKETQYF.

This clonotype was counted at least ten times. CDR3 DNA: TGCGCCAGCAGCACTGGAGGGACACGGAACACCGGGGAGCTGTTTTTT. It translates to CASSTGGTRNTGELFF. This chain joins TRBV5-1 and TRBJ2-2; D may match TRBD1 or TRBD2 (6 bases each). Germline V gene data show CDR1 as SGHRS and CDR2 as YFSETQ. CDR3 length: 16 amino acids. V lost 4 bases and J lost 1, with 14 bases in between.

The chain carries TRBV12-3 or TRBV12-4 and TRBJ1-2; 7 positions match TRBD1. V dropped 5 bases and J dropped 0; count of bases not matched to a gene: 6. The CDR3 is made up of 15 amino acids. The CDR3, as DNA: TGTGCCAGCAGTCCTCGACAGGGAGCTAACTATGGCTACACCTTC. It specifies CASSPRQGANYGYTF.

V gene TRBV11-3 combines with J gene TRBJ1-3; 12 bases match TRBD1. The CDR3 has 15 amino acids. The trim removed 7 bases at V and 6 bases at J, leaving 7 bases unmatched. The germline CDR1 and CDR2 sequences are SGHNT and YENEEA. The CDR3 sequence: CASTPGTGGENTIYF. The CDR3 DNA reads as TGTGCCAGCACCCCCGGGACAGGGGGCGAAAACACCATATATTTT.

This clonotype was found many times. The chain links TRBV5-1 to TRBJ2-3; a weak D match, TRBD2 (6 bases). The ends were cut back, 6 bases at V and 0 bases at J, with 11 bases in the middle. This CDR3 has 14 residues. Germline CDR1 is SGHRS and CDR2 is YFSETQ. CDR3 coding DNA: TGCGCCAGCACCACCGGGGGAAGCACAGATACGCAGTATTTT. This sequence encodes CASTTGGSTDTQYF. The full variable domain, with the rest looked up from reference TRBV5-1 and TRBJ2-3, is KAGVTQTPRYLIKTRGQQVTLSCSPISGHRSVSWYQQTPGQGLQFLFEYFSETQRNKGNFPGRFSGRQFSNSRSEMNVSTLELGDSALYLCASTTGGSTDTQYFGPGTRLTVL.

This clonotype was recorded at least ten times. The chain couples TRBV28 to TRBJ2-1; D perhaps matches TRBD2 (6 bases). V was pared by 5 bases and J by 7 bases, with 15 bases between. Germline CDR1 and CDR2: MDHEN and SYDVKM. This CDR3 is built from 14 residues. DNA for the CDR3: TGTGCCAGCAGTCCACCTGCGGGACGGAATGAGCAGTTCTTC. Its protein product is CASSPPAGRNEQFF.

This clonotype was observed at least ten times. The rearrangement uses TRBV12-3 or TRBV12-4 and TRBJ2-2; 9 nucleotides align to TRBD1. V trimming: 6 bases; J trimming: 2 bases; junction bases outside the gene matches: 4. This CDR3 is built from 15 residues. The CDR3 spells CASREGQGNTGELFF. The CDR3 nucleotides are TGTGCCAGCAGGGAGGGACAGGGAAACACCGGGGAGCTGTTTTTT.

The J gene is TRBJ1-2, the V gene TRBV7-9, with 9 bases matching TRBD1. Germline-derived CDR1 and CDR2 are SEHNR and FQNEAQ (reference sequence). The V segment lost 1 base and the J segment 1 base; nucleotides outside the gene matches: 7. The CDR3 is 17 amino acids. CDR3 nucleotides: TGTGCCAGCAGCTTAGGGGACAGGGACTTCTTTAACTATGGCTACACCTTC. This encodes CASSLGDRDFFNYGYTF.

At least ten counts were recorded for this clonotype. The gene calls are TRBV6-5 and TRBJ2-5; 10 bases align to TRBD2. V trimming: 1 base; J trimming: 5 bases; junction bases outside the gene matches: 1. The CDR3 sequence is 14 residues long. In germline, CDR1 is MNHEY, CDR2 SVGAGI. CDR3 coding DNA: TGTGCCAGCAGTTACTTGACTAGCGGGGAGACCCAGTACTTC. The encoded protein is CASSYLTSGETQYF.

This clonotype occurred a few times. This chain connects TRBV29-1 to TRBJ1-3; D not resolved. This CDR3 is built from 15 residues. V was cut by 5 bases and J by 0 bases, with 14 bases left in between. Germline V gives CDR1 SQVTM, CDR2 ANQGSEA. CDR3 nucleotide sequence: TGCAGCGTTAAGAATTGGGAAAGCTCTGGAAACACCATATATTTT. Amino acid sequence: CSVKNWESSGNTIYF. Supplemented by reference TRBV29-1 and TRBJ1-3, the full variable domain reads SAVISQKPSRDICQRGTSLTIQCQVDSQVTMMFWYRQQPGQSLTLIATANQGSEATYESGFVIDKFPISRPNLTFSTLTVSNMSPEDSSIYLCSVKNWESSGNTIYFGEGSWLTVV.

V gene TRBV7-9 combines with J gene TRBJ2-7; D not certain. Germline V gene lookup returns CDR1 SEHNR and CDR2 FQNEAQ (reference sequence). This CDR3 region has 13 residues. Trimming stripped 1 base from V and 2 bases from J, with 6 bases between. CDR3 nucleotides: TGTGCCAGCAGCTTAGGTGTGACCTACGAGCAGTACTTC. It is translated as CASSLGVTYEQYF.

This clonotype has just a few counts. The chain is built from TRBV29-1 and TRBJ1-1; 8 nucleotides agree with TRBD1. J was trimmed by 5 bases and V by 7 bases; bases with no gene match: 6. The germline CDR1 and CDR2 sequences are SQVTM and ANQGSEA. The CDR3 spans 12 residues. The CDR3 DNA follows: TGCAGCGGGAGGACAGGGCAGACTGAAGCTTTCTTT. Its translation: CSGRTGQTEAFF. Using reference TRBV29-1 and TRBJ1-1 for the parts outside the CDR3, the full variable domain is SAVISQKPSRDICQRGTSLTIQCQVDSQVTMMFWYRQQPGQSLTLIATANQGSEATYESGFVIDKFPISRPNLTFSTLTVSNMSPEDSSIYLCSGRTGQTEAFFGQGTRLTVV.

This clonotype appeared many times. The chain carries TRBV3-1 and TRBJ2-1; 12 bases map to TRBD2. V was clipped by 1 base and J by 9 bases; unmatched bases: 7. From germline, CDR1 is LGHDT and CDR2 YNNKEL (reference sequence). The CDR3 is 16 residues long. The CDR3 reads CASSQGGTSGLGEQFF. CDR3 bases: TGTGCCAGCAGCCAAGGGGGGACTAGCGGGTTAGGTGAGCAGTTCTTC.